What follows are 20 T cell receptor beta chains derived from one specimen sequenced in a study of beta chain features in type 1 diabetes. Expressed TCRB transcripts were sequenced, since all the RNA that had been isolated was reverse transcribed. TCRdb's table, derived via immunoSEQ multiplex PCR, lists solely in-frame clones and lacks some. The table includes about 900,000 clones, 15% to 20% detected once. Material for sequencing was naive CD4+ T cells from blood. These receptor sequences come from a woman under 30 in good health.

The chain is built from TRBV7-6 and TRBJ2-3, with 9 bases fitting TRBD2. The CDR3 length is 15 residues. The germline V gene encodes CDR1 SGHVS and CDR2 FNYEAQ. The ends lost 0 bases at V and 3 bases at J; junction bases unmatched: 1. CDR3: CASSLASGGTDTQYF. The CDR3 DNA reads TGTGCCAGCAGCTTAGCTAGCGGGGGTACAGATACGCAGTATTTT.

The rearrangement links TRBV6-1 to TRBJ1-1; a possible D gene is TRBD1 (5 bases). Looked up from germline, CDR1 is MNHNS and CDR2 is SASEGT. V lost 6 bases, J lost 2 bases, and 13 bases lay in between. The CDR3 runs to 14 residues. The CDR3 DNA sequence: TGTGCCAGCAGAACGACAGCGTCCAACACTGAAGCTTTCTTT. It yields the protein CASRTTASNTEAFF.

The chain recombines TRBV2 with TRBJ2-3; 10 bases are a match to TRBD1. J gave up 2 bases and V 8 bases, and 34 bases lay outside the gene matches. From germline, CDR1 is SNHLY and CDR2 FYNNEI. The length of the CDR3 is 24 residues. CDR3 region: CASHHRPGQGSPPLAGEDTDTQYF. The DNA for the CDR3 is TGTGCCAGCCATCATCGCCCGGGACAGGGGTCCCCCCCACTGGCGGGAGAAGACACAGATACGCAGTATTTT. The full variable domain, rest sourced from reference TRBV2 and TRBJ2-3, is EPEVTQTPSHQVTQMGQEVILRCVPISNHLYFYWYRQILGQKVEFLVSFYNNEISEKSEIFDDQFSVERPDGSNFTLKIRSTKLEDSAMYFCASHHRPGQGSPPLAGEDTDTQYFGPGTRLTVL.

The chain combines TRBV4-3 with TRBJ2-3; TRBD1 is a possible D gene (6 bases). CDR1 is LGHNA, CDR2 YSLEER, per germline. The CDR3 contains 14 residues. V lost 5 bases to trimming and J lost 2 bases, with 11 bases between them. The CDR3 here is CASSMGDTTDTQYF. In nucleotides, the CDR3 is TGCGCCAGCAGCATGGGGGACACCACAGATACGCAGTATTTT.

This clone was counted a few times. The identical CDR3 is also encoded by other nucleotide sequences in the sample. The chain uses TRBV18 and TRBJ2-2; D uncertain. Germline V gene data show CDR1 as KGHSH and CDR2 as LQKENI. The CDR3 length is 13 residues. V shed 6 bases and J shed 5 bases, with 10 bases lying between them. CDR3 in amino acids: CASSPRETGELFF. The CDR3 region has the DNA TGTGCCAGCTCCCCCAGAGAGACCGGGGAGCTGTTTTTT.

This clone came up a few times. This chain connects TRBV6-6 to TRBJ1-2, with TRBD1 as a possible D gene (6 bases). The CDR3 consists of 13 residues. V lost 6 bases, J lost 1 base, and 9 bases lay in between. Germline V lookup: CDR1 MNHNY, CDR2 SVGAGI (reference sequence). The CDR3 sequence is CASRDSLNYGYTF. The CDR3 bases are TGTGCCAGCAGGGACAGTCTTAACTATGGCTACACCTTC.

This clone has more than one count but fewer than ten. Distinct nucleotide sequences in the sample also encode this CDR3. The V and J genes are TRBV5-1 and TRBJ2-3; 10 bases are a match to TRBD2. V trimming: 5 bases; J trimming: 0 bases; junction bases outside the gene matches: 3. Germline CDR1 reads SGHRS; CDR2 reads YFSETQ. The CDR3 sequence is 15 residues long. This chain's CDR3 is CASRSTSGSTDTQYF. The DNA of the CDR3 is TGCGCCAGCAGATCGACTAGCGGGAGCACAGATACGCAGTATTTT.

The V and J genes are TRBV19 and TRBJ2-1; perhaps TRBD1 as D (6 bases). The germline CDR1 and CDR2 sequences are LNHDA and SQIVND (reference sequence). The CDR3 is 15 residues long. The germline V and J ends were trimmed by 3 bases and 2 bases, with 11 bases remaining between them. CDR3 sequence reads: CASSMRGNAYNEQFF. The CDR3 DNA reads as TGTGCCAGTAGTATGAGGGGGAATGCCTACAATGAGCAGTTCTTC.

The CDR3 DNA is TGTGCCAGCTCACCAGCGAGCGGGAGAACTAGGGAGACCCAGTACTTC. Amino acids: CASSPASGRTRETQYF. This rearrangement joins TRBV18 to TRBJ2-5, with TRBD2 matching 8 bases. Germline-derived CDR1 and CDR2 are KGHSH and LQKENI. The CDR3 length is 16 residues. J lost 5 bases, V lost 2 bases, and 10 bases had no gene match.

This clone has just a few counts. The CDR3 spells CASSWTGTGYEQYF. The CDR3, as DNA: TGCGCCAGCAGCTGGACCGGGACAGGGTACGAGCAGTACTTC. V usage is TRBV5-1 and J usage is TRBJ2-7, with 9 bases that match TRBD1. Trimming cost V 3 bases and J 4 bases; bases outside gene matches: 5. CDR3 length: 14 amino acids. The V gene's germline CDR1 is SGHRS and CDR2 YFSETQ.

This clone has more than one count but fewer than ten. This chain joins TRBV7-6 and TRBJ2-2; D is perhaps TRBD1 (6 bases). The germline V gene encodes CDR1 SGHVS and CDR2 FNYEAQ. V dropped 5 bases and J dropped 2 bases, with 21 bases sitting between them. This CDR3 has 18 amino acids. The CDR3 here is CASSPRGQQGLNTGELFF. The CDR3 DNA reads TGTGCCAGCAGCCCCCGCGGCCAACAGGGCTTAAACACCGGGGAGCTGTTTTTT.

This clone was detected a few times. This chain uses TRBV27 with TRBJ1-1; D call uncertain. CDR1 is MNHEY and CDR2 is SMNVEV in the germline V gene (reference sequence). V was clipped by 3 bases and J by 4 bases, with 12 bases between them. This CDR3 is 14 amino acids long. CDR3 in amino acids: CASSFGDRVTEAFF. The CDR3 region has the DNA TGTGCCAGCAGTTTCGGAGATCGAGTCACTGAAGCTTTCTTT.

This clone was counted between two and nine times. CDR3 sequence reads: CASSLSRLAGHGGQYF. The CDR3 DNA follows: TGTGCCAGCAGTTTAAGTCGGTTGGCGGGCCACGGGGGCCAGTACTTC. The chain uses TRBV28 and TRBJ2-5, with a weak D call TRBD2 (6 bases). This CDR3 has 16 residues. V lost 2 bases, J lost 10 bases, and 23 bases lay in between. The germline V gene has CDR1 MDHEN and CDR2 SYDVKM.

This clone was counted once. The rearrangement uses TRBV15 and TRBJ1-5; D gene ambiguous. V was trimmed by 4 bases and J by 5 bases, leaving 15 bases between them. Germline V gene lookup returns CDR1 LNHNV and CDR2 YYDKDF (reference sequence). This CDR3 is built from 15 residues. The CDR3 DNA is TGTGCCACCAGCATGGAAAGAGGGAACGATCAGCCCCAGCATTTT. Translating it yields CATSMERGNDQPQHF.

This clone was counted only a few times. This chain joins TRBV28 and TRBJ2-7; D perhaps matches TRBD1 (5 bases). Deletions cut 8 bases from V and 0 bases from J, with 14 bases between. Germline V gene data show CDR1 as MDHEN and CDR2 as SYDVKM. This CDR3 is built from 14 residues. The CDR3 protein is CASQFAGLSYEQYF. Written as DNA, the CDR3 is TGTGCCAGCCAATTCGCAGGGCTCTCCTACGAGCAGTACTTC.

This clone was counted a few times. The rearrangement joins TRBV28 to TRBJ2-7; 12 bases fit TRBD2. Germline values: CDR1 MDHEN, CDR2 SYDVKM. CDR3 size: 17 residues. J gave up 0 bases and V 4 bases, and 7 bases lay outside the gene matches. In DNA form, the CDR3 reads TGTGCCAGCAGTTCTCCTGGACTAGCGGGATACTCCTACGAGCAGTACTTC. This translates into CASSSPGLAGYSYEQYF.

The chain has TRBV2 and TRBJ2-5, with TRBD2 identical over 12 bases. With V trimmed by 1 base and J by 1 base, 1 base remained unmatched. Germline V CDR1 and CDR2: SNHLY, FYNNEI. This CDR3 has 16 amino acids. CDR3 in DNA: TGTGCCAGCAGTGAAGGACTAGCGGGAGCCCAAGAGACCCAGTACTTC. Its translation is CASSEGLAGAQETQYF.

This clone has a handful of counts. The J gene is TRBJ1-1, the V gene TRBV7-3; the D gene is possibly TRBD1 (6 bases). The CDR3 loop spans 13 amino acids. The V and J ends lost 5 bases and 1 base respectively, with 8 bases between them. Germline assignment: CDR1 SGHTA and CDR2 FQGTGA. CDR3 region: CASSMTGNTEAFF. The CDR3, as DNA: TGTGCCAGCAGCATGACAGGGAACACTGAAGCTTTCTTT.

Turning to this clone: Other DNA variants within this sample encode the same CDR3. This chain joins TRBV9 and TRBJ1-1; 7 positions agree with TRBD1. The CDR3 covers 13 residues. J was trimmed by 3 bases and V by 3 bases; bases with no gene match: 2. Germline assignment: CDR1 SGDLS and CDR2 YYNGEE. CDR3 bases: TGTGCCAGCAGCGCAGACAGGGACACTGAAGCTTTCTTT. Translation: CASSADRDTEAFF.

This clone has more than one count but fewer than ten. The CDR3 protein is CASSLGTRTDTQYF. CDR3 in DNA: TGTGCCAGCAGCTTAGGGACTAGAACAGATACGCAGTATTTT. The V gene is TRBV7-9, the J gene TRBJ2-3, with 7 bases that match TRBD2. Germline V gives CDR1 SEHNR, CDR2 FQNEAQ (reference sequence). There are 14 residues in the CDR3. V trimming: 1 base; J trimming: 3 bases; junction bases outside the gene matches: 1.